This TCR beta chain was found in a study of T cell repertoires in cytomegalovirus infection. Study information: Based on public TCR beta signatures, there were indications of CMV infection and of a matching HLA type. The study's findings and limits: There were HLA-C-restricted CMV-specific TCR beta clonotypes dominating the ex vivo response.

The J segment lost 2 bases and the V segment lost 0 bases, leaving 1 base of the junction unmatched. The CDR3 length is 15 residues. Per the germline V gene, CDR1 is DFQATT and CDR2 is SNEGSKA (reference sequence). This clonotype was counted only a few times. Its target is not known. TCRdb independently ran MiXCR on the reads; one entry per CDR3 protein. The sample consists of roughly 280,000 distinct CDR3 sequences, less than 9.5% of them appearing once. The chain has TRBV20-1 and TRBJ2-1; TRBD2 agrees at 10 bases. The TCR comes from a human donor in good health (CMV status not recorded). Some clones in this sample may be carry-over from other donors' samples. Sample: PBMCs. Here the CDR3 DNA reads TGCAGTGCTAGAGATCTAGCGGGAGCCTACAATGAGCAGTTCTTC. Residues: CSARDLAGAYNEQFF.